One T cell receptor beta chain is described in this entry. Germline-derived CDR1 and CDR2 are SQVTM and ANQGSEA. Trimming stripped 5 bases from V and 3 bases from J, with 8 bases between. This CDR3 contains 11 residues. The table came from immunoSEQ multiplex PCR; TCRdb's copy has only in-frame clones and leaves some out. This table holds 200,000 to 300,000 clones, just under 85% found once. This entry belongs to a study of blood T cell repertoires in COVID-19. Background on the study: PBMCs, B-cell-depleted T cells, or T cells provided the cDNA or gDNA that made up the material.

The J gene is TRBJ2-7, the V gene TRBV29-1, with D maybe TRBD1 (5 bases). This clonotype originated in a man in his fifties or sixties with acute or convalescent COVID-19. Sequencing was performed on peripheral blood. The CDR3: CSVYTGYEQYF. For the CDR3, the DNA is TGCAGCGTTTATACAGGCTACGAGCAGTACTTC.